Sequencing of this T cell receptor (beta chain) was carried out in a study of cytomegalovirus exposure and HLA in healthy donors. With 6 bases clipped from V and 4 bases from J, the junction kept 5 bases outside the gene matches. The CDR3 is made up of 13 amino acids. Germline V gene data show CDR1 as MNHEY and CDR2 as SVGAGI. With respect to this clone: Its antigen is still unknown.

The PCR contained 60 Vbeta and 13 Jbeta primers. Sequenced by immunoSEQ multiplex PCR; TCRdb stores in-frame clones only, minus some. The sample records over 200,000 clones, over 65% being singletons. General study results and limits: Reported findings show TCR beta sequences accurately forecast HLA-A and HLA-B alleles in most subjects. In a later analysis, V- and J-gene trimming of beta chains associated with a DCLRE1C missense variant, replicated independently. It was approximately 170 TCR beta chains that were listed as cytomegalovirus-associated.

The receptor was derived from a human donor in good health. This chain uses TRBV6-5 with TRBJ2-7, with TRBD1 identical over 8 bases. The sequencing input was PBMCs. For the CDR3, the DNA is TGTGCCAGCAGCCGGGACAGGTGGTACGAGCAGTACTTC. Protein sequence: CASSRDRWYEQYF.